This T cell receptor (beta chain) was found in a study of cytomegalovirus exposure and HLA in healthy donors. Notes on this clone: Its antigen is still unknown.

Overall study findings and caveats: Most TCR sequences were rare, but some public TCRs occurred in many donors. The authors considered a cluster of highly shared sequence variants likely to be a sequencing artifact. V- and J-gene trimming of TCR beta was linked (in a later analysis) to a missense DCLRE1C variant.

CDR1 LNHDA and CDR2 SQIVND come from the germline V gene (reference sequence). This CDR3 spans 13 amino acids. Trimming shortened V by 5 bases and J by 11 bases, and 16 bases separated the two germline ends. Both 60 Vbeta primers and 13 Jbeta primers went into the PCR. Clones were read by immunoSEQ multiplex PCR, and TCRdb kept only the in-frame ones, dropping some. Of about 120,000 clones listed, over 75% are singletons. The chain carries TRBV19 and TRBJ1-5; D ambiguous. The sequence derives from a man in his forties in good health and CMV-seropositive. Sequenced sample: PBMCs. CDR3 in DNA: TGTGCCAGTAGTCCGTCCGTGATTCTAGCCCAGCATTTT. The encoded protein is CASSPSVILAQHF.